This T cell receptor (beta chain) comes out of a study of T-cell memory formation after mild COVID-19. This clonotype occurred a few times. Its target is not known. With V trimmed by 7 bases and J by 0 bases, 9 bases remained unmatched. This CDR3 is built from 15 residues. From the 5' RACE reads, TCRdb called clonotypes with MiXCR, one entry per CDR3 protein. The sample carries approximately 500,000 distinct CDR3 sequences, roughly 25% recorded once. Study outcomes and limitations: Mostly located in CM and EM were contracting CD4+ clones, with contracting CD8+ clones located in EMRA. The finding that pre-infection memory included some responding clones suggested that cross-reactive memory joined.

This TCR was sampled from an adult woman who had mild COVID-19 (a few samples of this study predate the infection). Cell type and time point are not known. The material sequenced was PBMCs or a T cell subset sorted from them (not recorded which). The V and J genes are TRBV12-3 or TRBV12-4 and TRBJ2-7, with 7 positions matching TRBD2. The CDR3 coding sequence is TGTGCCAGCAAGACCGGGGGGAGGCACTCCTACGAGCAGTACTTC. Translated, it gives CASKTGGRHSYEQYF.